This entry lists 30 T cell receptor beta chains sequenced from one sample in a study of blood T cells in healthy people across ages. With a J-beta primer mix and a sample-barcoded 5' primer, a second PCR ran about 6 to 11 cycles. Each CDR3 protein is one row after TCRdb ran MiXCR on the 5' RACE reads. The sample records over 600,000 distinct CDR3 sequences, 35% to 50% being singletons. The sequencing input was blood. Source of these receptors: a man older than 75 in good health.

V and J are TRBV20-1 and TRBJ1-2; D is unresolved. This CDR3 has 12 amino acids. The V gene's germline CDR1 is DFQATT and CDR2 SNEGSKA (reference sequence). V was cut by 0 bases and J by 5 bases, with 7 bases left in between. CDR3 in DNA: TGCAGTGCTAGAGATCCGGCGTATGGCTACACCTTC. Translating it yields CSARDPAYGYTF.

The chain uses TRBV20-1 and TRBJ1-5; 7 bases line up with TRBD1. The J segment lost 4 bases and the V segment lost 3 bases, leaving 9 bases of the junction unmatched. This CDR3 is built from 15 residues. The germline V gene encodes CDR1 DFQATT and CDR2 SNEGSKA (reference sequence). CDR3 sequence reads: CSARRALDRNQPQHF. DNA of the CDR3: TGCAGTGCTAGGAGGGCCCTGGACAGGAATCAGCCCCAGCATTTT.

The genes are TRBV12-3 or TRBV12-4 and TRBJ2-2; TRBD1 matches 7 bases. The J segment lost 1 base and the V segment lost 3 bases, leaving 2 bases of the junction unmatched. The CDR3 loop spans 15 amino acids. CDR3 sequence (DNA): TGTGCCAGCAGTTTCTACAGGGGGAACACCGGGGAGCTGTTTTTT. As protein: CASSFYRGNTGELFF.

In this sample, this clonotype turned up many times. The chain links TRBV20-1 to TRBJ1-6, with D perhaps TRBD1 (5 bases). This CDR3 is built from 15 residues. Trimming cost V 0 bases and J 7 bases, with 13 bases left between them. CDR1 and CDR2 from the germline V gene are DFQATT and SNEGSKA (reference sequence). This CDR3 reads CSAREEGRPNSPLHF. The CDR3 coding sequence is TGCAGTGCTAGAGAAGAGGGGAGACCGAATTCACCCCTCCACTTT.

This sequence joins TRBV29-1 and TRBJ2-3; D gene uncertain. V shed 7 bases and J shed 1 base, with 9 bases lying between them. The germline V gene has CDR1 SQVTM and CDR2 ANQGSEA. The CDR3 totals 12 residues. In DNA form, the CDR3 reads TGCAGCGCAGGAATGGGCACAGATACGCAGTATTTT. Translating it yields CSAGMGTDTQYF.

This clonotype came up once. The CDR3 is CSVWGGLGETEETQFF. The DNA of the CDR3 is TGCAGCGTTTGGGGGGGATTAGGAGAGACGGAAGAGACCCAGTTCTTC. The gene calls are TRBV29-1 and TRBJ2-5, with 7 bases identical to TRBD2. Judging by the DNA end, TRBJ2-1 fits better; the J call may be wrong. This CDR3 has 16 amino acids. Germline CDR1 reads SQVTM; CDR2 reads ANQGSEA.

The table lists this clonotype with a count of one. The chain employs TRBV20-1 and TRBJ2-7; 7 positions agree with TRBD2. In germline, CDR1 is DFQATT, CDR2 SNEGSKA (reference sequence). The CDR3 is 15 amino acids. V dropped 1 base and J dropped 0; count of bases not matched to a gene: 6. The CDR3 spells CSARVSLAASYEQYF. The DNA of the CDR3 is TGCAGTGCTAGAGTCTCCCTAGCGGCCTCCTACGAGCAGTACTTC.

This clonotype was counted a few times. This rearrangement joins TRBV28 to TRBJ2-7, with D uncertain. CDR3 length equals 15 residues. The germline CDR1 and CDR2 sequences are MDHEN and SYDVKM. The V end was cut by 8 bases, the J end by 2 bases, with 19 bases between. As DNA, the CDR3 is TGTGCCAGCTGGAGTTCAGGCGTAGCTCCCTACGAGCAGTACTTC. Translating gives CASWSSGVAPYEQYF.

About this clonotype itself: At one end the junction does not follow the germline gene, possibly because of a read error. The chain joins TRBV5-1 to TRBJ1-6; tentatively, D is TRBD1 (5 bases). The germline V gene has CDR1 SGHRS and CDR2 YFSETQ. The CDR3 totals 16 residues. The CDR3 DNA is TGCGCCAACAGCCTCTCGGACACCGGCTATAATTCACCCCTCCACTTT. The encoded protein is CANSLSDTGYNSPLHF. Filled out from reference TRBV5-1 and TRBJ1-6, the complete variable domain reads KAGVTQTPRYLIKTRGQQVTLSCSPISGHRSVSWYQQTPGQGLQFLFEYFSETQRNKGNFPGRFSGRQFSNSRSEMNVSTLELGDSALYLCANSLSDTGYNSPLHFGNGTRLTVT.

The chain recombines TRBV20-1 with TRBJ2-5; D not certain. This CDR3 comprises 13 residues. CDR1 and CDR2 (germline): DFQATT, SNEGSKA (reference sequence). The V gene lost 2 bases and the J gene lost 11 bases, with 18 bases spanning the gap. The CDR3 here is CSARSSYNNEQYF. The CDR3 bases are TGCAGTGCTAGATCCTCGTACAATAATGAGCAGTACTTC.

J is TRBJ2-6 and V is TRBV7-3, with unresolved D. Germline values: CDR1 SGHTA, CDR2 FQGTGA. V dropped 8 bases and J dropped 2 bases, with 13 bases sitting between them. CDR3 size: 15 residues. The CDR3 spells CASAHGWAGANVLTF. The CDR3 DNA reads TGTGCCAGCGCCCACGGCTGGGCTGGGGCCAACGTCCTGACTTTC.

This chain links TRBV29-1 with TRBJ2-7; 10 nucleotides agree with TRBD1. With 4 bases clipped from V and 2 bases from J, the junction kept 8 bases outside the gene matches. This CDR3 spans 15 amino acids. Per the germline V gene, CDR1 is SQVTM and CDR2 is ANQGSEA. The CDR3 here is CSVGSWTGGAYEQYF. In DNA form, the CDR3 reads TGCAGCGTTGGCTCGTGGACAGGGGGTGCCTACGAGCAGTACTTC.

The chain has TRBV29-1 and TRBJ1-5; TRBD1 might be the D (6 bases). Trimming removed 4 bases at V and 4 bases at J, with 11 bases between. CDR3 length: 13 amino acids. The germline V gene encodes CDR1 SQVTM and CDR2 ANQGSEA. CDR3: CSVGGDKNQPQHF. The CDR3 nucleotides are TGCAGCGTTGGTGGGGACAAGAATCAGCCCCAGCATTTT. Combining the CDR3 with reference TRBV29-1 and TRBJ1-5 gives the whole variable domain SAVISQKPSRDICQRGTSLTIQCQVDSQVTMMFWYRQQPGQSLTLIATANQGSEATYESGFVIDKFPISRPNLTFSTLTVSNMSPEDSSIYLCSVGGDKNQPQHFGDGTRLSIL.

Of note for this clonotype: This may arise from a read error, as a much more abundant clone is one base away. The chain's CDR3 is CASSTYLAGEQYF. DNA of the CDR3: TGCGCCAGCAGCACCTACTTAGCGGGGGAGCAGTACTTC. This chain uses TRBV5-1 with TRBJ2-4; 9 nucleotides align to TRBD2. This CDR3 comprises 13 residues. The germline gives CDR1 SGHRS, CDR2 YFSETQ. The J segment lost 13 bases and the V segment lost 4 bases, leaving 9 bases of the junction unmatched.

This clonotype was seen only a few times. The chain employs TRBV2 and TRBJ1-5; D is uncertain. CDR3 length: 14 amino acids. Trimming cost V 0 bases and J 4 bases, with 7 bases left between them. Germline CDR1 is SNHLY and CDR2 is FYNNEI. The CDR3 reads CASSEAGGNQPQHF. CDR3 DNA sequence: TGTGCCAGCAGTGAAGCGGGAGGGAATCAGCCCCAGCATTTT.

The J gene is TRBJ1-5, the V gene TRBV6-6; TRBD1 aligns across 9 bases. CDR3 length: 15 residues. The V gene end was trimmed by 5 bases and the J gene end by 4 bases; junction bases not matched to a gene: 6. CDR1 and CDR2 from the germline V gene are MNHNY and SVGAGI (reference sequence). The CDR3 loop is CASSPPGTGNQPQHF. The CDR3 nucleotides read TGTGCCAGCAGTCCTCCCGGGACAGGGAATCAGCCCCAGCATTTT.

The table lists this clonotype with a few counts. The CDR3 is CASSTTGVGYTF. The CDR3, as DNA: TGTGCCAGCAGCACTACAGGGGTTGGCTACACCTTC. V and J are TRBV7-8 and TRBJ1-2, with TRBD1 matching over 7 bases. V gave up 5 bases and J gave up 7 bases; unmatched junction bases: 4. Germline V CDR1 and CDR2: SGHVS, FQNEAQ. The CDR3 sequence is 12 residues long.

This chain links TRBV18 with TRBJ2-5; D not certain. Germline lookup yields CDR1 KGHSH and CDR2 LQKENI. Trimming stripped 3 bases from V and 4 bases from J, with 21 bases between. The CDR3 loop spans 17 amino acids. This CDR3 is CASSPLVGRLTGETQYF. The CDR3 DNA reads TGTGCCAGCTCACCCCTAGTCGGCAGGCTCACGGGAGAGACCCAGTACTTC.

This clonotype occurred a few times. This chain joins TRBV6-6 and TRBJ2-7; D is unclear. The CDR3 contains 14 residues. The V end was cut by 7 bases, the J end by 0 bases, with 13 bases between. Germline V gene data show CDR1 as MNHNY and CDR2 as SVGAGI (reference sequence). CDR3 DNA sequence: TGTGCCAGCACGCCGTACGAGATCTCCTACGAGCAGTACTTC. Translation gives CASTPYEISYEQYF.

At least ten counts were recorded for this clonotype. The CDR3 loop reads CASSQAGRLYGYTF. As DNA, the CDR3 is TGTGCCAGCAGCCAAGCAGGGCGTCTTTATGGCTACACCTTC. The V call is TRBV14, the J call TRBJ1-2; D may be TRBD1 (5 bases). The germline gives CDR1 SGHDN, CDR2 FVKESK. Trimming removed 1 base at V and 5 bases at J, with 11 bases between. The length of the CDR3 is 14 residues.

Worth noting for this clonotype: A single base separates this from a much larger clone, so it may be a read error. The chain employs TRBV29-1 and TRBJ2-7; 10 positions match TRBD1. This CDR3 is 15 amino acids long. CDR1 and CDR2 (germline): SQVTM, ANQGSEA. The J segment lost 7 bases and the V segment lost 5 bases, leaving 14 bases of the junction unmatched. This CDR3 is CSVRLGQGQIDEQYF. The CDR3 DNA reads TGCAGCGTTCGATTGGGACAGGGGCAGATTGATGAGCAGTACTTC.

This clonotype occurred many times. The chain uses TRBV28 and TRBJ2-7; 7 bases agree with TRBD2. Germline V CDR1 and CDR2: MDHEN, SYDVKM. CDR3 length: 11 residues. CDR3 region: CAIRDYGVQYF. CDR3 DNA sequence: TGTGCGATTCGGGACTATGGGGTTCAGTACTTC. Complete variable domain (other parts from reference TRBV28 and TRBJ2-7): DVKVTQSSRYLVKRTGEKVFLECVQDMDHENMFWYRQDPGLGLRLIYFSYDVKMKEKGDIPEGYSVSREKKERFSLILESASTNQTSMYLCAIRDYGVQYFGPGTRLTVT.

This clonotype was seen a handful of times. The chain links TRBV6-5 to TRBJ2-3; TRBD1 might be the D (5 bases). CDR1 MNHEY and CDR2 SVGAGI come from the germline V gene. V shed 0 bases and J shed 2 bases, with 12 bases lying between them. The CDR3 sequence is 16 residues long. The CDR3 here is CASSYSRRQPTDTQYF. The CDR3 DNA sequence: TGTGCCAGCAGTTACTCCCGGAGACAGCCCACAGATACGCAGTATTTT.

The chain uses TRBV4-1 and TRBJ1-4; D is unresolved. Germline V lookup: CDR1 MGHRA, CDR2 YSYEKL. The CDR3 is 14 amino acids. Trimming shortened V by 1 base and J by 8 bases, and 11 bases separated the two germline ends. CDR3 nucleotides: TGCGCCAGCAGCCAAGCTTCACCCCGGGAAAAACTGTTTTTT. Its translation is CASSQASPREKLFF.

In this sample, this clonotype turned up a few times. This sequence joins TRBV27 and TRBJ1-1; 9 nucleotides align to TRBD1. The V segment lost 6 bases and the J segment 7 bases; nucleotides outside the gene matches: 6. Germline V lookup: CDR1 MNHEY, CDR2 SMNVEV (reference sequence). The CDR3 sequence is 13 residues long. The CDR3 is CASSPQGANEAFF. DNA of the CDR3: TGTGCCAGCAGCCCACAGGGGGCGAATGAAGCTTTCTTT.

The chain is built from TRBV7-7 and TRBJ2-7, with 14 bases lining up with TRBD2. Trimming at V came to 5 bases and at J to 7 bases, leaving 13 bases not matched to a gene. The CDR3 has 17 amino acids. Germline loops: CDR1 SSHAT, CDR2 FNYEAQ (reference sequence). CDR3 sequence: CASSRNSGLAGDNEQYF. The CDR3 coding sequence is TGTGCCAGCAGCCGGAACTCGGGACTAGCGGGAGACAATGAGCAGTACTTC.

This clonotype was detected ten times or more. The rearrangement joins TRBV11-1 to TRBJ2-1, with 11 bases fitting TRBD2. The CDR3 covers 15 residues. Germline CDR1 SGHAT, CDR2 FQDESV (reference sequence). The V gene end was trimmed by 5 bases and the J gene end by 8 bases; junction bases not matched to a gene: 8. The CDR3, as DNA: TGTGCCAGCAGCCTTCGACTAGCGGGAACCCATGAGCAGTTCTTC. Residues: CASSLRLAGTHEQFF. Full variable domain (missing parts from reference TRBV11-1 and TRBJ2-1): EAEVAQSPRYKITEKSQAVAFWCDPISGHATLYWYRQILGQGPELLVQFQDESVVDDSQLPKDRFSAERLKGVDSTLKIQPAELGDSAMYLCASSLRLAGTHEQFFGPGTRLTVL.

Comments on this clonotype: This clone may be a read error of a much larger clone one base away. The chain couples TRBV12-3 or TRBV12-4 to TRBJ2-1; D is possibly TRBD1 (6 bases). With 3 bases removed from V and 10 bases from J, the gap between germline ends came to 10 bases. This CDR3 has 12 residues. The DNA for the CDR3 is TGTGCCAGCAGTTTCCCGACAGGCGAGCAGTTCTTC. Translation: CASSFPTGEQFF.

The rearrangement uses TRBV3-1 and TRBJ2-3; TRBD2 agrees at 9 bases. The J segment lost 3 bases and the V segment lost 1 base, leaving 2 bases of the junction unmatched. Germline V lookup: CDR1 LGHDT, CDR2 YNNKEL (reference sequence). The CDR3 sequence is 15 residues long. CDR3 region: CASSQVLAGTDTQYF. Here the CDR3 DNA reads TGTGCCAGCAGCCAAGTCCTAGCGGGGACAGATACGCAGTATTTT.

The rearrangement uses TRBV4-2 and TRBJ2-1; tentative D call: TRBD1 (7 bases). This CDR3 has 16 residues. V lost 3 bases and J lost 3, with 15 bases in between. Germline V gene lookup returns CDR1 LGHNA and CDR2 YNFKEQ. Here the CDR3 reads CASSQGGTAGYNEQFF. DNA for the CDR3: TGTGCCAGCAGCCAGGGCGGGACAGCGGGCTACAATGAGCAGTTCTTC.